The 6 T cell receptor beta chains given below trace back to one sample, sequenced in a study of a mutant IDH1 vaccine in newly diagnosed glioma (dated by TCRdb to 2020 to 2023). Taken with the paper, the label for time point translates to: baseline, week 1 (first vaccination visit). The treatment or condition label, as the study defines it: pre-vaccination baseline after standard-of-care therapy. The library relied on the immunoSEQ multiplex PCR assay. This immuneACCESS table, as held by TCRdb, lists in-frame sequences with V and J called but not all clones. Of the missing ones, under half trace to an unresolved V gene in checked studies; the others have no known cause. The sample table contains approximately 88,000 clones; only one count was recorded for about 82% of them. The leading ten clones occupy 7.5% of the sample. The starting material was PBMCs, obtained from a glioma patient treated with radiotherapy, temozolomide or both. These receptors all stem from a middle-aged man with glioma.

A single count supports this clone. The genes are TRBV6-5 and TRBJ1-2, with D maybe TRBD1 (5 bases). V was cut by 2 bases and J by 2 bases, with 6 bases left in between. Looked up from germline, CDR1 is MNHEY and CDR2 is SVGAGI. CDR3 size: 13 residues. The CDR3 region is CASSYGGNYGYTF. DNA of the CDR3: TGTGCCAGCAGTTACGGGGGGAACTATGGCTACACCTTC.

The chain couples TRBV6-6 to TRBJ2-7; 7 bases are shared with TRBD2. Germline CDR1 is MNHNY and CDR2 is SVGAGI (reference sequence). V gave up 0 bases and J gave up 3 bases; unmatched junction bases: 5. The CDR3 consists of 15 residues. DNA for the CDR3: TGTGCCAGCAGTTACTCGAGCGGGGCGGGCTACGAGCAGTACTTC. Its protein product is CASSYSSGAGYEQYF.

The chain couples TRBV27 to TRBJ2-3; possible D gene TRBD1, 6 bases. V gave up 4 bases and J gave up 4 bases, with 12 bases separating them. The CDR3 extends over 14 amino acids. CDR1 MNHEY and CDR2 SMNVEV come from the germline V gene (reference sequence). CDR3: CASSSVGGSDTQYF. CDR3 bases: TGTGCCAGCAGTTCGGTAGGGGGTTCAGATACGCAGTATTTT.

J is TRBJ1-2 and V is TRBV7-2; unclear D gene. CDR1 is SGHTA and CDR2 is FQGNSA in the germline V gene. The length of the CDR3 is 11 residues. V lost 4 bases and J lost 8, with 8 bases in between. As DNA, the CDR3 is TGTGCCAGCAGCTCCAGGTACGGCTACACCTTC. Amino acids: CASSSRYGYTF.

This clone was seen only a few times. The chain carries TRBV29-1 and TRBJ1-1; possibly TRBD1 for D (6 bases). V lost 4 bases to trimming and J lost 0 bases, with 9 bases between them. The CDR3 contains 13 residues. Per the germline V gene, CDR1 is SQVTM and CDR2 is ANQGSEA. The CDR3 DNA sequence: TGCAGCGTTGTAGGGGGGATGAACACTGAAGCTTTCTTT. This gives the protein CSVVGGMNTEAFF.

V is TRBV6-6 and J is TRBJ2-3; D is unclear. Germline values: CDR1 MNHNY, CDR2 SVGAGI (reference sequence). This CDR3 spans 14 amino acids. The ends were cut back, 8 bases at V and 3 bases at J, with 15 bases in the middle. The CDR3 protein is CASLSGFRTDTQYF. Written as DNA, the CDR3 is TGTGCCAGCCTATCCGGGTTCAGGACAGATACGCAGTATTTT.